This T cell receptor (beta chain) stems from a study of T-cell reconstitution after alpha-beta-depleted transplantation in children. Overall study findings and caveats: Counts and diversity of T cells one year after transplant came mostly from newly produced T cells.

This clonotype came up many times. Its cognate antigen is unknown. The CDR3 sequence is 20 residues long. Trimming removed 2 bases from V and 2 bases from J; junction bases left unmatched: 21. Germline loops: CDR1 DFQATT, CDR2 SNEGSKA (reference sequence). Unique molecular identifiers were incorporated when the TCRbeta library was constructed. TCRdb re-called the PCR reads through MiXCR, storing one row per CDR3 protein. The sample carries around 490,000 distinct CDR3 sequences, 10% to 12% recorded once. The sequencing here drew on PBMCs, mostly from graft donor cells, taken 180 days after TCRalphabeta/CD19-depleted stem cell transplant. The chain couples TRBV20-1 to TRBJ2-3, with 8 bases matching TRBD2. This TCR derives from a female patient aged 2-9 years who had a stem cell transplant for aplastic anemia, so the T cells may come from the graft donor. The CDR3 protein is CSARSVPGLDGAEYTDTQYF. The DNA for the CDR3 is TGCAGTGCTAGATCCGTTCCGGGACTAGATGGGGCAGAATACACAGATACGCAGTATTTT.